A selection of T cell receptor beta chains follows, all from one sample in a study of blood T cell repertoires in COVID-19. This table comes from immunoSEQ multiplex PCR, and its TCRdb copy is limited to in-frame clones, with some not included. The sample includes roughly 260,000 clones, about 90% of them seen just once. Material: peripheral blood. These receptors were taken from a woman between 50 and 59 years old with acute or convalescent COVID-19. Each CDR3 is given with its conserved first and last residue. The order of the fields is clone size, V gene, J gene, CDR3 length, D gene, CDR3 protein, CDR3 DNA. The D gene is left open where the match is weak. The listing skips clone size in some rows; elsewhere it reads once, few, many or a size class.

once	TRBV19	TRBJ2-5	16	-	CASTTGVSGGRETQYF	TGTGCCAGTACCACGGGAGTGTCGGGGGGCAGGGAGACCCAGTACTTC
once	TRBV14	TRBJ2-5	14	TRBD1	CASSYDRVQETQYF	TGTGCCAGCAGCTATGACAGGGTCCAAGAGACCCAGTACTTC
-	TRBV7-2	TRBJ2-1	12	-	CASSLVGLEQFF	TGTGCCAGCAGCTTAGTGGGCCTTGAGCAGTTCTTC
-	TRBV30	TRBJ2-1	15	-	CAWSQGQGLYNEQFF	TGTGCCTGGAGTCAGGGTCAGGGCCTTTACAATGAGCAGTTCTTC
-	TRBV11-3	TRBJ2-2	17	TRBD2	CASSLELAGERVGELFF	TGTGCCAGCAGCTTGGAGCTAGCGGGAGAGAGGGTCGGGGAGCTGTTTTTT
-	TRBV9	TRBJ1-5	14	-	CASSVGTVNQPQHF	TGTGCCAGCAGCGTAGGTACGGTTAATCAGCCCCAGCATTTT
-	TRBV19	TRBJ1-6	17	-	CASSIGHQSSYNSPLHF	TGTGCCAGTAGTATAGGACACCAGAGCTCCTATAATTCACCCCTCCACTTT
-	TRBV7-8	TRBJ2-1	14	-	CASSLAGHVNEQFF	TGTGCCAGCAGCTTAGCGGGGCACGTCAATGAGCAGTTCTTC
-	TRBV24-1	TRBJ2-2	11	-	CATRFSGELFF	TGTGCCACCAGATTCTCGGGGGAGCTGTTTTTT
-	TRBV2	TRBJ2-3	16	TRBD2	CASSGKAGGPSDTQYF	TGTGCCAGCAGTGGGAAAGCGGGAGGACCCTCAGATACGCAGTATTTT
-	TRBV5-1	TRBJ1-1	14	TRBD1	CASSSQGAVPEAFF	TGCGCCAGCAGCTCGCAGGGGGCAGTCCCTGAAGCTTTCTTT
-	TRBV3-1/TRBV3-2	TRBJ1-1	16	TRBD1	CASSQTGGDRGSEAFF	TGTGCCAGCAGCCAAACCGGGGGTGACAGGGGATCTGAAGCTTTCTTT
-	TRBV19	TRBJ2-1	13	TRBD1	CASRMDRGHEQFF	TGTGCCAGTAGGATGGACAGGGGGCATGAGCAGTTCTTC
-	TRBV28	TRBJ2-7	14	TRBD1	CASLDRGPSYEQYF	TGTGCCAGCCTAGACAGGGGCCCCTCCTACGAGCAGTACTTC
few	TRBV7-9	TRBJ2-2	17	TRBD2	CASTPVGGLAVTGELFF	TGTGCCAGCACCCCAGTGGGGGGACTAGCGGTGACCGGGGAGCTGTTTTTT
-	TRBV7-9	TRBJ2-6	16	TRBD1	CASGGQGIAGANVLTF	TGTGCCAGCGGAGGACAGGGTATCGCTGGGGCCAACGTCCTGACTTTC
-	TRBV7-9	TRBJ2-2	16	-	CASSLALAGGTGELFF	TGTGCCAGCAGCTTAGCGCTCGCTGGCGGAACCGGGGAGCTGTTTTTT
-	TRBV19	TRBJ2-1	15	TRBD2	CASTSAVAGADEQFF	TGTGCCAGTACGTCGGCCGTAGCGGGAGCGGATGAGCAGTTCTTC
once	TRBV7-2	TRBJ2-7	15	TRBD1	CASSIGGLSNYEQYF	TGTGCCAGCAGCATAGGGGGCCTATCGAACTACGAGCAGTACTTC
-	TRBV18	TRBJ1-5	16	-	CASSPPGDFGNQPQHF	TGTGCCAGCTCACCCCCAGGGGATTTCGGGAATCAGCCCCAGCATTTT
-	TRBV28	TRBJ2-3	12	-	CATNVGSDTQYF	TGTGCCACCAACGTCGGTTCAGATACGCAGTATTTT
-	TRBV10-3	TRBJ1-2	14	-	CAISESAGRYGYTF	TGTGCCATCAGTGAGTCAGCAGGGCGCTATGGCTACACCTTC
-	TRBV10-2	TRBJ2-7	15	TRBD1	CASMSRDRGRNEQYF	TGCGCCAGCATGAGCCGGGACAGGGGGCGGAACGAGCAGTACTTC
once	TRBV4-1	TRBJ2-7	17	TRBD1	CASSQDEGPGGRYEQYF	TGCGCCAGCAGCCAAGATGAGGGGCCAGGGGGAAGGTACGAGCAGTACTTC
-	TRBV2	TRBJ2-7	14	-	CASYWAGLPYEQYF	TGTGCCAGCTATTGGGCGGGACTCCCCTACGAGCAGTACTTC
-	TRBV28	TRBJ2-2	15	-	CASSLMGQPTGELFF	TGTGCCAGCAGTTTGATGGGGCAACCCACCGGGGAGCTGTTTTTT
-	TRBV2	TRBJ1-2	13	TRBD1	CASRGDRKDGYTF	TGTGCCAGCAGGGGGGACAGAAAGGATGGCTACACCTTC
-	TRBV28	TRBJ2-4	19	TRBD1	CASSLPFIETGLAKNIQYF	TGTGCCAGCAGTTTGCCCTTTATTGAGACAGGGCTAGCCAAAAACATTCAGTACTTC
-	TRBV14	TRBJ2-7	17	-	CASSPRPGVPFSYEQYF	TGTGCCAGCAGCCCTAGGCCAGGGGTCCCCTTCTCCTACGAGCAGTACTTC
-	TRBV7-7	TRBJ2-1	15	TRBD1	CASSLQGASYNEQFF	TGTGCTAGCAGCTTACAGGGGGCCTCCTACAATGAGCAGTTCTTC
-	TRBV28	TRBJ1-4	13	-	CASSLPDNLKLFF	TGTGCCAGCAGTTTACCCGACAATCTGAAACTGTTTTTT
-	TRBV7-2	TRBJ1-5	16	TRBD1	CASSLNIIRGRQPQHF	TGTGCCAGCAGCTTAAATATTATCAGGGGGAGACAGCCCCAGCATTTT
-	TRBV10-3	TRBJ2-5	17	TRBD2	CAISELRAGGFQETQYF	TGTGCCATCAGTGAGTTAAGAGCGGGAGGGTTCCAAGAGACCCAGTACTTC